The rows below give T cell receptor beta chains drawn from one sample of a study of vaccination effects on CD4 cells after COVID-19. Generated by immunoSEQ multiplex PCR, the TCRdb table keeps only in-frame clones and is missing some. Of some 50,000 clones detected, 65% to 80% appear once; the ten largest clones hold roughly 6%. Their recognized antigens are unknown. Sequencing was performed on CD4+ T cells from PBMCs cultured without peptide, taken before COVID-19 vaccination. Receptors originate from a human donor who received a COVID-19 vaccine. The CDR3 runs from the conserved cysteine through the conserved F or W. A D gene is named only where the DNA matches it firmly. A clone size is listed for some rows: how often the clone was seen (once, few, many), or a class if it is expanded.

CASSRIPGQGSGELFF | TGTGCCAGTAGTAGAATTCCGGGACAGGGGTCCGGGGAGCTGTTTTTT | . | TRBJ2-2 | TRBV19 | TRBD1
CASRPGTPHKTQYF | TGTGCCAGCAGGCCCGGGACTCCCCACAAGACGCAGTATTTT | . | TRBJ2-3 | TRBV6-5 | .
CASSRAGEETQYF | TGTGCCAGCAGCAGAGCGGGAGAAGAGACCCAGTACTTC | few | TRBJ2-5 | TRBV7-9 | TRBD2
CASSLEAGVKSPLHF | TGTGCCAGCAGCTTAGAGGCAGGGGTGAAATCACCCCTCCACTTT | . | TRBJ1-6 | TRBV11-2 | .
CASSIGRDDGYTF | TGTGCCAGTAGTATAGGTCGAGACGATGGCTACACCTTC | few | TRBJ1-2 | TRBV19 | .
CASSSVGTYEQYF | TGTGCCAGCTCCTCCGTCGGCACCTACGAGCAGTACTTC | . | TRBJ2-7 | TRBV18 | .
CASSPQGLETQYF | TGTGCCAGCAGTCCACAGGGACTAGAGACCCAGTACTTC | . | TRBJ2-5 | TRBV4-2 | .
CASSEAAWRTRGDEQFF | TGTGCCAGCAGTGAAGCGGCCTGGAGGACAAGGGGCGATGAGCAGTTCTTC | . | TRBJ2-1 | TRBV6-1 | .
CASSQDDPRRGGYGYTF | TGCGCCAGCAGCCAAGATGATCCCCGCCGGGGGGGCTATGGCTACACCTTC | . | TRBJ1-2 | TRBV4-3 | .
CASRSPTKAGELFF | TGTGCCAGCAGATCCCCCACGAAGGCCGGGGAGCTGTTTTTT | . | TRBJ2-2 | TRBV6-5 | .
CASSRKHRGREQYF | TGTGCCAGCAGCCGGAAACACAGGGGGCGAGAGCAGTACTTC | few | TRBJ2-7 | TRBV11-2 | TRBD1
CSVTQGQGVRQPQHF | TGCAGCGTCACACAAGGACAGGGGGTAAGACAGCCCCAGCATTTT | few | TRBJ1-5 | TRBV29-1 | TRBD1
CASSFTVNTEAFF | TGTGCCAGCAGCTTTACAGTGAACACTGAAGCTTTCTTT | . | TRBJ1-1 | TRBV7-2 | .
CASPQGGMNTGELFF | TGTGCCAGTCCCCAAGGAGGGATGAACACCGGGGAGCTGTTTTTT | few | TRBJ2-2 | TRBV25-1 | .
CASRKGRAATNEKLFF | TGTGCCAGCAGGAAAGGACGGGCCGCAACTAATGAAAAACTGTTTTTT | . | TRBJ1-4 | TRBV27 | .
CASAIRSGNTIYF | TGTGCCAGCGCAATTCGCTCTGGAAACACCATATATTTT | few | TRBJ1-3 | TRBV19 | .
CASNLRGLRDSPLHF | TGTGCCAGTAACCTTCGGGGCCTTCGGGATTCACCCCTCCACTTT | few | TRBJ1-6 | TRBV19 | .
CASSEKGPVERQYF | TGTGCCAGCAGTGAAAAAGGGCCTGTTGAGCGTCAGTACTTC | . | TRBJ2-7 | TRBV6-1 | .
CASSQSRQTSYEQYF | TGCGCCAGCAGCCAATCCCGACAGACTTCCTACGAGCAGTACTTC | . | TRBJ2-7 | TRBV4-1 | .
CASSHPGRRNTIYF | TGTGCCAGCAGCCATCCCGGACGGAGAAACACCATATATTTT | few | TRBJ1-3 | TRBV3-1/TRBV3-2 | .
CASSEYGGSYGYTF | TGTGCCAGCAGTGAATATGGGGGTAGCTATGGCTACACCTTC | . | TRBJ1-2 | TRBV25-1 | .
CASSPGPYEQYF | TGTGCCAGTAGTCCGGGCCCCTACGAGCAGTACTTC | . | TRBJ2-7 | TRBV19 | .
CASSPPSSGGGNEQFF | TGTGCCAGCTCACCTCCCTCTAGCGGGGGAGGAAATGAGCAGTTCTTC | . | TRBJ2-1 | TRBV18 | TRBD2
CASSQVPGGETQYF | TGTGCCAGCAGCCAAGTGCCCGGCGGAGAGACCCAGTACTTC | . | TRBJ2-5 | TRBV3-1/TRBV3-2 | .
CASSTDRVNTEAFF | TGTGCCAGTAGTACCGACAGGGTGAACACTGAAGCTTTCTTT | . | TRBJ1-1 | TRBV19 | TRBD1
CASSLEVGEQYF | TGTGCCAGCAGCCTCGAGGTGGGGGAGCAGTACTTC | . | TRBJ2-7 | TRBV5-4 | .
CASSLTGENGYTF | TGCGCCAGCAGCTTAACAGGGGAGAATGGCTACACCTTC | few | TRBJ1-2 | TRBV5-1 | TRBD1
CASSSPGQGALYQETQYF | TGCGCCAGCAGCTCCCCGGGACAGGGGGCTTTGTACCAAGAGACCCAGTACTTC | . | TRBJ2-5 | TRBV5-1 | TRBD1
CASSEGQLVYGYTF | TGTGCCAGCAGTGAAGGGCAGCTCGTCTATGGCTACACCTTC | . | TRBJ1-2 | TRBV2 | .
CASSQGTGGGTEAFF | TGTGCCAGCAGCCAAGGGACAGGGGGGGGCACTGAAGCTTTCTTT | . | TRBJ1-1 | TRBV3-1/TRBV3-2 | TRBD1
CASRVTMDQPQHF | TGTGCCAGCCGGGTAACAATGGATCAGCCCCAGCATTTT | few | TRBJ1-5 | TRBV2 | .
CASSSPPRNTEAFF | TGTGCCAGCAGCTCCCCCCCCCGGAACACTGAAGCTTTCTTT | . | TRBJ1-1 | TRBV11-2 | .
CAWSVMGTPGQPQHF | TGTGCCTGGAGTGTAATGGGGACTCCGGGGCAGCCCCAGCATTTT | . | TRBJ1-5 | TRBV30 | .
CATRNRGGESQETQYF | TGTGCCACCAGAAACCGGGGGGGCGAATCTCAAGAGACCCAGTACTTC | . | TRBJ2-5 | TRBV15 | TRBD2
CSARGIDTQYF | TGCAGTGCTAGAGGCATAGATACGCAGTATTTT | . | TRBJ2-3 | TRBV20-1 | .
CASSGTGTANYGYTF | TGTGCCAGCAGCGGAACCGGGACGGCTAACTATGGCTACACCTTC | . | TRBJ1-2 | TRBV7-2 | .
CASSYGVSNYGYTF | TGTGCCAGCAGTTACGGTGTCTCTAACTATGGCTACACCTTC | . | TRBJ1-2 | TRBV6-5 | .
CASRRNSGTGYGYTF | TGTGCCAGCAGGAGAAACTCCGGGACAGGCTATGGCTACACCTTC | . | TRBJ1-2 | TRBV2 | TRBD1
CASSVVLGAQETQYF | TGTGCCAGCAGCGTAGTTCTGGGGGCACAAGAGACCCAGTACTTC | . | TRBJ2-5 | TRBV9 | .
CASSRTDTQYF | TGTGCCAGCTCACGGACAGATACGCAGTATTTT | . | TRBJ2-3 | TRBV18 | .
CAWRSDSLQETQYF | TGTGCCTGGAGATCCGACAGCCTCCAAGAGACCCAGTACTTC | . | TRBJ2-5 | TRBV30 | .
CASSQGPYEQYF | TGTGCCAGCAGTCAGGGGCCCTACGAGCAGTACTTC | . | TRBJ2-7 | TRBV12-3/TRBV12-4 | .
CASSLGVSGVGTDTQYF | TGTGCCAGCAGCTTGGGGGTCTCGGGGGTAGGCACAGATACGCAGTATTTT | . | TRBJ2-3 | TRBV5-4 | .
CASSYEAGTSHHLNTEAFF | TGTGCCAGCAGTTATGAGGCCGGGACATCTCACCACCTAAACACTGAAGCTTTCTTT | . | TRBJ1-1 | TRBV6-2/TRBV6-3 | .
CASSLAGRDYGYTF | TGTGCCAGCAGCTTAGCAGGCAGGGACTATGGCTACACCTTC | . | TRBJ1-2 | TRBV11-2 | .
CASSRDYNEQFF | TGCGCCAGCAGCAGGGACTACAATGAGCAGTTCTTC | . | TRBJ2-1 | TRBV5-1 | .
CATEGRQNRGHTGNTIYF | TGTGCCACCGAAGGACGTCAGAACAGGGGGCATACTGGAAACACCATATATTTT | . | TRBJ1-3 | TRBV3-1/TRBV3-2 | TRBD1
CASSSMGGNYGYTF | TGTGCCAGCAGCTCCATGGGAGGCAACTATGGCTACACCTTC | . | TRBJ1-2 | TRBV3-1/TRBV3-2 | .
CASSLIETQYF | TGTGCCAGCAGCTTAATAGAGACCCAGTACTTC | . | TRBJ2-5 | TRBV7-2 | .
CASSVDGPNTGELFF | TGTGCCAGCAGCGTAGACGGTCCTAACACCGGGGAGCTGTTTTTT | . | TRBJ2-2 | TRBV9 | .
CAWSTGKILGNTIYF | TGTGCCTGGAGCACAGGGAAGATTTTAGGAAACACCATATATTTT | . | TRBJ1-3 | TRBV30 | .
CASSQDVGAGNTIYF | TGTGCCAGCAGCCAAGATGTGGGGGCTGGAAACACCATATATTTT | . | TRBJ1-3 | TRBV14 | .